These T cell receptor beta chains were read from a single sample in a study of blood T cell repertoires in COVID-19. Profiled with immunoSEQ multiplex PCR; TCRdb holds only in-frame clones, not every one. The sample holds over 100,000 clones; roughly three quarters are singletons and the top ten take 1.5% to 2%. Sequencing used peripheral blood. Receptors originate from a woman aged 70-85 years with acute or convalescent COVID-19. CDR3s include the opening cysteine and the closing phenylalanine or tryptophan. The order of the fields is D gene, clone size, J gene, V gene, CDR3 DNA, CDR3 protein. A D gene is named only where the DNA matches it firmly. Some rows mark clone size as missing; the rest say once, few, many or name a class of expanded clone.

TRBD1	.	TRBJ2-7	TRBV29-1	TGCAGCGGTGGACAGGGGTGGCACGAGCAGTACTTC	CSGGQGWHEQYF
.	.	TRBJ1-2	TRBV12-3/TRBV12-4	TGTGCCAGCAGTCGGACAGCGTATGGCTACACCTTC	CASSRTAYGYTF
TRBD2	.	TRBJ2-1	TRBV6-4	TGTGCCAGCAGTGAACTAGCGGGAGCCAATGAGCAGTTCTTC	CASSELAGANEQFF
TRBD2	.	TRBJ2-1	TRBV11-2	TGTGCCAGCAGCTTAGAGGCTAGCGGGAGATACAATGAGCAGTTCTTC	CASSLEASGRYNEQFF
.	.	TRBJ2-7	TRBV21-1	TGTGCCAGCATCCAGTACCGGGACACTTACTACGAGCAGTACTTC	CASIQYRDTYYEQYF
.	.	TRBJ2-7	TRBV6-2/TRBV6-3	TGTGCCAGCAGCGCAGACTCCTACGAGCAGTACTTC	CASSADSYEQYF
.	.	TRBJ2-1	TRBV11-3	TGTGCCAGCAGCGCAAATCAGGGACAACTCAATGAGCAGTTCTTC	CASSANQGQLNEQFF
.	few	TRBJ1-2	TRBV29-1	TGCAGCGTTGTTAGTAGGGGATACACCTTC	CSVVSRGYTF
.	few	TRBJ1-6	TRBV6-2/TRBV6-3	TGTGCCAGCAGTTACCTCGGGCCGGGGAGATATAATTCACCCCTCCACTTT	CASSYLGPGRYNSPLHF
TRBD1	once	TRBJ1-2	TRBV28	TGTGCCAGCAGCCCAGGGGGCGCAGGGTATGGCTACACCTTC	CASSPGGAGYGYTF
TRBD1	.	TRBJ1-2	TRBV4-2	TGTGCCAGCAGCCAAGATCAAGGCAGGGGGCTTCATGGCTACACCTTC	CASSQDQGRGLHGYTF
.	once	TRBJ1-6	TRBV2	TGTGCCAGCAGTGATAGAGGCCGGAAGAATTCACCCCTCCACTTT	CASSDRGRKNSPLHF
TRBD1	.	TRBJ1-3	TRBV9	TGTGCCAGCAGCGTTTCGACAGGGGGGGGAAACACCATATATTTT	CASSVSTGGGNTIYF
TRBD2	.	TRBJ2-3	TRBV13	TGTGCCAGCAGCTTAAGCACTAGCGGGAGGACAGATACGCAGTATTTT	CASSLSTSGRTDTQYF
.	.	TRBJ1-2	TRBV19	TGTGCCAGTAGTATATCGGGGGGGCGCGGAGGGTTGCTTTCCGGCTACACCTTC	CASSISGGRGGLLSGYTF
.	once	TRBJ2-2	TRBV6-2/TRBV6-3	TGTGCCAGCAGTTTTCGGGTCGCCGGGGAGCTGTTTTTT	CASSFRVAGELFF
TRBD1	.	TRBJ1-2	TRBV4-1	TGCGCCAGCAGCCAAGCTGATCTAACAGGGGTTATGGGCTACACCTTC	CASSQADLTGVMGYTF
.	few	TRBJ1-1	TRBV28	TGTGCCAGCACCCCCCCAATCTCTCACCCCAGGGGCCCTGAAGCTTTCTTT	CASTPPISHPRGPEAFF
.	.	TRBJ2-7	TRBV2	TGTGCCAGCATCACGGGACTTAACGAGCAGTACTTC	CASITGLNEQYF
.	many	TRBJ2-1	TRBV5-1	TGCGCCAGCAGCCCCCTCCCCTCGGGTTCCTACAATGAGCAGTTCTTC	CASSPLPSGSYNEQFF
.	few	TRBJ1-3	TRBV11-2	TGTGCCAGCAGCTTAGCACAGGGACCAAACACCATATATTTT	CASSLAQGPNTIYF
TRBD1	.	TRBJ1-1	TRBV5-1	TGCGCCAGCAGCTTGGGATTCGGACAGGGGGAGGAGGCTTTCTTT	CASSLGFGQGEEAFF
TRBD2	.	TRBJ2-1	TRBV7-8	TGTGCCAGCAGCCCCCGACTAGCTCGTGGTGAGCAGTTCTTC	CASSPRLARGEQFF
TRBD2	.	TRBJ2-3	TRBV6-6	TGTGCCAGCTCAGCGGGGTTGGCCGCAGATACGCAGTATTTT	CASSAGLAADTQYF
TRBD1	.	TRBJ1-6	TRBV6-5	TGTGCCAGCAGTTACGGACAGGTTTACAATTCACCCCTCCACTTT	CASSYGQVYNSPLHF
.	.	TRBJ2-5	TRBV6-6	TGTGCCAGCAAGATAGTGGGGGGTGAGACCCAGTACTTC	CASKIVGGETQYF
TRBD2	.	TRBJ2-3	TRBV18	TGTGCCAGCTCACCCCTAGCGGGGAGCACAGATACGCAGTATTTT	CASSPLAGSTDTQYF
TRBD2	.	TRBJ2-3	TRBV7-3	TGTGCCAGCAGCTCGGGACTAGCGTCAGATACGCAGTATTTT	CASSSGLASDTQYF
TRBD1	once	TRBJ2-5	TRBV5-1	TGCGCCAGCAGCTTAGGGGACAGGGTCCAAGAGACCCAGTACTTC	CASSLGDRVQETQYF
.	.	TRBJ1-4	TRBV5-1	TGCGCCAGCAGCTGGGGGGACCAAAGGTTTGAAAAACTGTTTTTT	CASSWGDQRFEKLFF
.	.	TRBJ2-1	TRBV9	TGTGCCAGCAGCGTAAGGTCTAGTCTCGATGAGCAGTTCTTC	CASSVRSSLDEQFF
TRBD1	few	TRBJ2-5	TRBV19	TGTGCCAGTAGTATATACGGACAGGGGAAAGAGACCCAGTACTTC	CASSIYGQGKETQYF
TRBD2	.	TRBJ2-7	TRBV5-1	TGCGCCAGCAGCTTGGGTGGTAGCGGGAACCGTGGGTACGAGCAGTACTTC	CASSLGGSGNRGYEQYF
.	.	TRBJ2-7	TRBV7-2	TGTGCCAGCAGGGCTCGGACAACCTACGAGCAGTACTTC	CASRARTTYEQYF
TRBD1	.	TRBJ2-7	TRBV28	TGTGCCAGCAGTTTATCGAAGGGGACAGGGGCGACCTACGAGCAGTACTTC	CASSLSKGTGATYEQYF
TRBD1	.	TRBJ1-2	TRBV27	TGTGCCAGCAGTTTAAACGGACAGGGGGGAAGCTATGGCTACACCTTC	CASSLNGQGGSYGYTF
.	.	TRBJ2-1	TRBV30	TGTGCCTGGAGTGTTGGCCAGGCGCAGTTCTTC	CAWSVGQAQFF
.	many	TRBJ2-6	TRBV30	TGTGCCTTATGGGGGGGCGCTTCTGGGGCCAACGTCCTGACTTTC	CALWGGASGANVLTF
TRBD1	.	TRBJ2-2	TRBV9	TGTGCCAGCAGCCCACGACAGGGATGGGCCGGGGAGCTGTTTTTT	CASSPRQGWAGELFF
.	.	TRBJ2-7	TRBV5-4	TGTGCCAGCAGCGCTGACAGCTCCTACGAGCAGTACTTC	CASSADSSYEQYF
TRBD2	few	TRBJ2-3	TRBV11-2	TGTGCCACCAGCGGGGGCCCTAGCACAGATACGCAGTATTTT	CATSGGPSTDTQYF
TRBD1	.	TRBJ1-5	TRBV5-8	TGTGCCAGCCAGGGACAGATCAATCAGCCCCAGCATTTT	CASQGQINQPQHF
TRBD1	few	TRBJ1-1	TRBV19	TGTGCCAGTACCCCGGGACAGGGGTTCTGGGCTGAAGCTTTCTTT	CASTPGQGFWAEAFF
.	many	TRBJ2-5	TRBV12-5	TGTGCTAGTGAAACTTCCGGGGCCCAGTACTTC	CASETSGAQYF
TRBD1	.	TRBJ1-2	TRBV6-5	TGTGCCAGCAGTTTAACGGGACAGGGGTCTGGCTACACCTTC	CASSLTGQGSGYTF
.	.	TRBJ1-6	TRBV6-6	TGTGCCAGCAGCCTACAGGGAAATTCACCCCTCCACTTT	CASSLQGNSPLHF
TRBD1	.	TRBJ2-6	TRBV11-3	TGTGCCAGCAGCCCGGGACAGGGGGCCTCTGGGGCCAACGTCCTGACTTTC	CASSPGQGASGANVLTF